A single T cell receptor (beta chain) is shown here with its context. The target antigen is unknown. TCRdb's copy holds only in-frame clones and misses some; the assay was immunoSEQ multiplex PCR. The sample contains around 140,000 clones, 85% to 90% of which appear only once. The sample comes from a study of T cell responses to AZD1222 COVID-19 vaccine. Germline loops: CDR1 SEHNR, CDR2 FQNEAQ (reference sequence). V lost 5 bases and J lost 7; bases outside the gene matches: 17. The CDR3 is made up of 17 amino acids. Study-level findings and limits: Clonal diversity may have been underestimated in mostly white British donors. Compared with day 0, the breadth and depth of the Spike-specific TCR repertoire rose significantly after two doses of AZD1222. Spike as a whole was targeted by vaccine-associated CD4 TCRs, dominant at 160-218 and 743-854.

The sample here was peripheral blood, taken on day 0 of AZD1222 vaccination. This sequence joins TRBV7-9 and TRBJ2-1; 7 nucleotides match TRBD1. The receptor's source is an adult in good health. This CDR3 is CASSPIPNERQGNEQFF. For the CDR3, the DNA is TGTGCCAGCAGCCCTATCCCTAACGAACGACAGGGAAATGAGCAGTTCTTC.